Sequencing of this T cell receptor beta chain was carried out in a study of blood T cell repertoires in COVID-19. Study-level background: The study drew acute and convalescent COVID-19 samples from the United States, Italy and Spain. The cDNA or gDNA used as material had been derived from T cells, B-cell-depleted T cells, or PBMCs.

Enrolment of Seattle patients took place during active infection, and they were followed longitudinally. This CDR3 has 15 amino acids. Germline V gene data show CDR1 as MNHEY and CDR2 as SVGEGT. The V segment lost 5 bases and the J segment 4 bases; nucleotides outside the gene matches: 6. Produced via immunoSEQ multiplex PCR; TCRdb's table is partial and in-frame only. This table has about 170,000 clones, approximately 91% appearing once. Sequenced sample: peripheral blood. The TCR originated in a man in his late teens or twenties with COVID-19, enrolled during active disease. The chain recombines TRBV6-2 or TRBV6-3 with TRBJ2-1; TRBD2 matches 9 bases. The CDR3 nucleotides are TGTGCCAGCAGTCGGACTAGCGAATATTACAATGAGCAGTTCTTC. Protein sequence: CASSRTSEYYNEQFF.